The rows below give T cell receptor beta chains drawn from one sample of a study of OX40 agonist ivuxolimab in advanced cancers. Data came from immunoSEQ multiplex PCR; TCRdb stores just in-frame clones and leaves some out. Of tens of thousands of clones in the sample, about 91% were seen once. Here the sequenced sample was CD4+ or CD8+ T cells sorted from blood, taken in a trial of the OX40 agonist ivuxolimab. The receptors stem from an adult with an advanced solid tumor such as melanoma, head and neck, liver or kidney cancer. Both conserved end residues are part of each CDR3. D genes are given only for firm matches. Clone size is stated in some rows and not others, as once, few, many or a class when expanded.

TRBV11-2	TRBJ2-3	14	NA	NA	CASSLVVSTDTQYF	TGTGCCAGCAGCTTAGTCGTTAGCACAGATACGCAGTATTTT
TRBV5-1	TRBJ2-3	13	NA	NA	CASSLTGLDTQYF	TGCGCCAGCAGCTTGACAGGCCTAGATACGCAGTATTTT
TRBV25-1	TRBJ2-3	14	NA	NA	CASSARGWADTQYF	TGTGCCAGCAGTGCAAGGGGGTGGGCAGATACGCAGTATTTT
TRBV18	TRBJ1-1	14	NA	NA	CASSPPGRNTEAFF	TGTGCCAGCTCACCTCCGGGCAGGAACACTGAAGCTTTCTTT
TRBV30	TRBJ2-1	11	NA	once	CAWNEYNEQFF	TGTGCCTGGAACGAGTACAATGAGCAGTTCTTC
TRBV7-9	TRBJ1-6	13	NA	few	CASSRMDNSPLHF	TGTGCCAGCAGCCGGATGGATAATTCACCCCTCCACTTT
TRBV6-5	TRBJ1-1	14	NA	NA	CASRPQGRNTEAFF	TGTGCCAGCAGACCCCAGGGAAGGAACACTGAAGCTTTCTTT
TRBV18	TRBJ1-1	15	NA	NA	CASSPAGPGNTEAFF	TGTGCCAGCTCACCCGCCGGCCCGGGGAACACTGAAGCTTTCTTT
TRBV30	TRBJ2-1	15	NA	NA	CAWREWRRTYNEQFF	TGTGCCTGGAGAGAGTGGCGTCGCACCTACAATGAGCAGTTCTTC
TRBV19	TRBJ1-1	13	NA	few	CASSPRQRTEAFF	TGTGCCAGTAGTCCCCGACAGCGTACTGAAGCTTTCTTT
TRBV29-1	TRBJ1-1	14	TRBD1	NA	CSVAGGFRTAEAFF	TGCAGCGTTGCAGGGGGCTTCCGAACGGCTGAAGCTTTCTTT
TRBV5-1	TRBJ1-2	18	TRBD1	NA	CASSLVGGKTDRLSGYTF	TGCGCCAGCAGCTTGGTGGGGGGCAAAACGGACAGGCTCTCTGGCTACACCTTC
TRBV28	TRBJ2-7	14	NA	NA	CASTEGPGLYEQYF	TGTGCCAGCACCGAGGGTCCGGGACTCTACGAGCAGTACTTC
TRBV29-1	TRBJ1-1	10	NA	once	CSARSGEAFF	TGCAGCGCCCGAAGTGGGGAAGCTTTCTTT
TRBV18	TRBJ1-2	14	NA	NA	CASSPDSSNYGYTF	TGTGCCAGCTCACCAGACAGCTCTAACTATGGCTACACCTTC
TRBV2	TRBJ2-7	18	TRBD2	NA	CASSPSIGRGLAGYEQYF	TGTGCCAGCAGCCCCAGTATAGGACGCGGACTAGCGGGCTACGAGCAGTACTTC
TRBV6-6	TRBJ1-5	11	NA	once	CASSQGAPQHF	TGTGCCAGCAGTCAGGGTGCGCCCCAGCATTTT
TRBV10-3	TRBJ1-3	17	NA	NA	CAISGSLGTVSGNTIYF	TGTGCCATCAGTGGTTCTCTCGGGACTGTCTCTGGAAACACCATATATTTT
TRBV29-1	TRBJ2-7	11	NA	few	CSVRPGDEQYF	TGCAGCGTCCGACCCGGCGACGAGCAGTACTTC
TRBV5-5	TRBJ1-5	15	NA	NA	CASSLAGDLLQPQHF	TGTGCCAGCAGCTTGGCGGGGGACCTCTTGCAGCCCCAGCATTTT
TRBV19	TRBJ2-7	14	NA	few	CASSMIDTSYEQYF	TGTGCCAGTAGTATGATAGACACTAGCTACGAGCAGTACTTC
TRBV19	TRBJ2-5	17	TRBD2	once	CASSIVVAGAGQETQYF	TGTGCCAGTAGTATTGTGGTAGCGGGGGCCGGACAAGAGACCCAGTACTTC
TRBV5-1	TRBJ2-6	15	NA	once	CASSGGDSGANVLTF	TGCGCCAGCAGCGGCGGGGACTCTGGGGCCAACGTCCTGACTTTC
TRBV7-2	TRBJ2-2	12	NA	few	CASSLSAGELFF	TGTGCCAGCAGCTTATCGGCCGGGGAGCTGTTTTTT
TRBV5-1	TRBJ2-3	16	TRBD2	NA	CASSPGLAASTDTQYF	TGCGCCAGCAGCCCGGGACTAGCGGCTAGCACAGATACGCAGTATTTT
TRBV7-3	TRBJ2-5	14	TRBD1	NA	CASSFEGAGETQYF	TGTGCCAGCAGCTTTGAGGGGGCCGGGGAGACCCAGTACTTC
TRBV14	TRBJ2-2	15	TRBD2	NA	CASSRTSGTTGELFF	TGTGCCAGCAGCCGGACTAGCGGGACCACCGGGGAGCTGTTTTTT
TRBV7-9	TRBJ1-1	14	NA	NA	CASSLGFSYTEAFF	TGTGCCAGCAGCTTAGGCTTCAGTTACACTGAAGCTTTCTTT
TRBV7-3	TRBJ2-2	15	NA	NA	CASSLNRGGSGELFF	TGTGCCAGCAGCTTAAATCGCGGTGGTTCCGGGGAGCTGTTTTTT
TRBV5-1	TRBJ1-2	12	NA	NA	CASSRTGFGYTF	TGCGCCAGCAGCCGCACAGGGTTTGGCTACACCTTC
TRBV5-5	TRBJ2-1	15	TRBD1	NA	CASSYLGTGILEQFF	TGTGCCAGCAGCTACCTTGGGACAGGGATTCTTGAGCAGTTCTTC
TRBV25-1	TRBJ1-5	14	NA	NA	CASSGKGSNQPQHF	TGTGCCAGCAGTGGAAAGGGAAGCAATCAGCCCCAGCATTTT
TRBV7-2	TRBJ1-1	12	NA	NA	CASSSPGRGGSF	TGTGCCAGCAGCTCCCCGGGACGGGGAGGGAGTTTT
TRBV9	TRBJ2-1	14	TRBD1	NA	CASSETGVIGEQFF	TGTGCCAGCAGCGAAACAGGGGTGATTGGTGAGCAGTTCTTC
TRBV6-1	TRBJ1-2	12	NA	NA	CASSPGERGYTF	TGTGCCAGCTCACCCGGGGAACGTGGCTACACCTTC